This paragraph reports one T cell receptor beta chain. What it binds is unknown. These data belong to a study of T cell responses to AZD1222 COVID-19 vaccine. Generated by immunoSEQ multiplex PCR, the TCRdb table keeps only in-frame clones and is missing some. The sample lists roughly 130,000 clones, 70% to 90% seen once, with approximately 5.7% in the top ten. Study-wide points: Females outnumbered males among donors, who were mostly white British; clonal diversity was possibly underestimated.

The TCR comes from an adult in good health. Sequenced here: peripheral blood, sampled on day 0 of AZD1222 vaccination.

For the CDR3, the DNA is TGTGCCAGCAGTAATGACGAATACAATGAGCAGTTCTTC. It codes for CASSNDEYNEQFF. This sequence joins TRBV6-2 or TRBV6-3 and TRBJ2-1; D is unclear. The germline gives CDR1 MNHEY, CDR2 SVGEGT. Trimming stripped 5 bases from V and 4 bases from J, with 9 bases between. This CDR3 region has 13 residues.